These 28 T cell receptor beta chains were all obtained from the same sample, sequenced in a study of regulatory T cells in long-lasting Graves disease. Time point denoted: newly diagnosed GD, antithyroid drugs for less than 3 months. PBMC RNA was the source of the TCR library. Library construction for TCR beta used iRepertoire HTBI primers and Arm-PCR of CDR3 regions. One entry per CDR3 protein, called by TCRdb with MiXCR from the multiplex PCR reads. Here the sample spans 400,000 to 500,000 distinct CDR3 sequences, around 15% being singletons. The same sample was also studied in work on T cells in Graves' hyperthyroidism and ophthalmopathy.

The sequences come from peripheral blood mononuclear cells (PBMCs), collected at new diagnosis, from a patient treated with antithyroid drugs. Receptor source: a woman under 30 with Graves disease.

Here the CDR3 DNA reads TGTGCCAGCAGCTTACAGACAGGGGCCTCCAGGGGCCACTATGGCTACACCTTC. Its protein is CASSLQTGASRGHYGYTF. The chain has TRBV7-9 and TRBJ1-2; 8 nucleotides align to TRBD1. After removal of 2 bases from V and 3 bases from J, the junction contained 14 bases not matched to a gene. Germline loops: CDR1 SEHNR, CDR2 FQNEAQ (reference sequence). The CDR3 is 18 amino acids.

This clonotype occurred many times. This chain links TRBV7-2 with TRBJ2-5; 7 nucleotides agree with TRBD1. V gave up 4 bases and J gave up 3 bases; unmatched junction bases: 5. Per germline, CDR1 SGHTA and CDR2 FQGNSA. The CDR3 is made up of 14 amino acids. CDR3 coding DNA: TGTGCCAGCAGCTCGCGACAGGGTGAAGAGACCCAGTACTTC. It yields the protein CASSSRQGEETQYF.

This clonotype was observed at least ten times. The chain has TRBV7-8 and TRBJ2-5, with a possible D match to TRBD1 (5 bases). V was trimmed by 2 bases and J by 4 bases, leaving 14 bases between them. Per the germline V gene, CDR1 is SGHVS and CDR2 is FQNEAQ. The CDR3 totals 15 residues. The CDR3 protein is CASSLRQGLTETQYF. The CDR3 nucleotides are TGTGCCAGCAGCTTACGTCAGGGCCTGACAGAGACCCAGTACTTC.

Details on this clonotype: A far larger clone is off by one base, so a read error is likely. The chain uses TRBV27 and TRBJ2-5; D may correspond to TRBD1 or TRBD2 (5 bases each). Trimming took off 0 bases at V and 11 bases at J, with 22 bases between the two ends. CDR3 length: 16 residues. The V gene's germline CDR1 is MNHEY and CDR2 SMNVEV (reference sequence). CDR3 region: CASSLSPNGGRNEQYF. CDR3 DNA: TGTGCCAGCAGTTTATCGCCAAATGGGGGTCGCAATGAGCAGTACTTC.

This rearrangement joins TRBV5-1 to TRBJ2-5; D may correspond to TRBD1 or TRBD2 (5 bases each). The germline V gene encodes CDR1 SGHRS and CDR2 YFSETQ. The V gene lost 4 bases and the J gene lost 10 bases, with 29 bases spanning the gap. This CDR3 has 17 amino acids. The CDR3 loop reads CASSRPSGPRRTRDQYF. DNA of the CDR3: TGCGCCAGCAGCCGACCCTCGGGGCCACGGCGAACCAGAGACCAGTACTTC.

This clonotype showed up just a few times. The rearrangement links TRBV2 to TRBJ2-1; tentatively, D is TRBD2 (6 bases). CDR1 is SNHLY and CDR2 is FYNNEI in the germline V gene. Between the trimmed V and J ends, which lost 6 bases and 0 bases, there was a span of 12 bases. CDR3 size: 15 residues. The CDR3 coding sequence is TGTGCCAGCAGGCTCCGGGACTCCTCCTACAATGAGCAGTTCTTC. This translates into CASRLRDSSYNEQFF.

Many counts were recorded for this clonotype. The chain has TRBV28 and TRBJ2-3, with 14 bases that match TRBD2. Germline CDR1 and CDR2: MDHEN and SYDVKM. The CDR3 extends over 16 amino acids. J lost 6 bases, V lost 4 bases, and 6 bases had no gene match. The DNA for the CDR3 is TGTGCCAGCAGTTCCCCGGGACTAGCGGGAGAGGATACGCAGTATTTT. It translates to CASSSPGLAGEDTQYF.

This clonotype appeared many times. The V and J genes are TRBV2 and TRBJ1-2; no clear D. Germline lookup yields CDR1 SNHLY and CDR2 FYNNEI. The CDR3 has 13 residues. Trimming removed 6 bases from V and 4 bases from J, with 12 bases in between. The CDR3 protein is CASRRRQGYGYTF. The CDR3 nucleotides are TGTGCCAGCAGGAGACGCCAAGGCTATGGCTACACCTTC. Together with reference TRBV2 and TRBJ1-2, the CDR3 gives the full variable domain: EPEVTQTPSHQVTQMGQEVILRCVPISNHLYFYWYRQILGQKVEFLVSFYNNEISEKSEIFDDQFSVERPDGSNFTLKIRSTKLEDSAMYFCASRRRQGYGYTFGSGTRLTVV.

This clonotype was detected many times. Here the CDR3 reads CASSRGGSSYNEQFF. CDR3 nucleotides: TGTGCCAGCAGCCGTGGCGGAAGCTCCTACAATGAGCAGTTCTTC. This chain uses TRBV27 with TRBJ2-1; no definite D call. Germline CDR1 reads MNHEY; CDR2 reads SMNVEV (reference sequence). The CDR3 spans 15 residues. The germline V and J ends were trimmed by 6 bases and 0 bases, with 12 bases remaining between them.

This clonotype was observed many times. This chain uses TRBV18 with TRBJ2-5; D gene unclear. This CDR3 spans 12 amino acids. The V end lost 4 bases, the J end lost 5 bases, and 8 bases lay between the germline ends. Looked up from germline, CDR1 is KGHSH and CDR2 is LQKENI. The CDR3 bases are TGTGCCAGCTCACACGACATGGAGACCCAGTACTTC. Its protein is CASSHDMETQYF.

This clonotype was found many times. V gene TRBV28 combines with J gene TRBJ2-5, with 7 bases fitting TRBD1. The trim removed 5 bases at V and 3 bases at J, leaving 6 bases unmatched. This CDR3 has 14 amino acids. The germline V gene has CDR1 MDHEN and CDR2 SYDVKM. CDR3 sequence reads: CASSRVGTEETQYF. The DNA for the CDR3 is TGTGCCAGCAGTCGCGTAGGGACAGAAGAGACCCAGTACTTC.

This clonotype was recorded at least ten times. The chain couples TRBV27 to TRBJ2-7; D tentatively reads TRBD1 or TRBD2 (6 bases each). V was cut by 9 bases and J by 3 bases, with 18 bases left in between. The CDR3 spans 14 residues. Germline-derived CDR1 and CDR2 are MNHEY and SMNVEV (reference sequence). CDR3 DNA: TGTGCCAGGATAGGGTTCGGGGGCAACTACGAGCAGTACTTC. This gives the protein CARIGFGGNYEQYF.

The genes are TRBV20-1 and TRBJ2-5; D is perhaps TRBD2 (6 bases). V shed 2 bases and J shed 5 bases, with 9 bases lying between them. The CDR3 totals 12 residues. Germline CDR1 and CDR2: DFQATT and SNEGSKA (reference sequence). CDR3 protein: CSARLAFETQYF. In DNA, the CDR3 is TGCAGTGCTAGACTAGCGTTCGAGACCCAGTACTTC.

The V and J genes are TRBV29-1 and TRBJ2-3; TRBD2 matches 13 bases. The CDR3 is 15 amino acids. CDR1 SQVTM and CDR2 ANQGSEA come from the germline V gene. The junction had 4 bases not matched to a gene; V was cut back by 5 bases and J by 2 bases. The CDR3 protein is CSVRGLAGVTDTQYF. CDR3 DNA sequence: TGCAGCGTTCGTGGACTAGCGGGGGTCACAGATACGCAGTATTTT.

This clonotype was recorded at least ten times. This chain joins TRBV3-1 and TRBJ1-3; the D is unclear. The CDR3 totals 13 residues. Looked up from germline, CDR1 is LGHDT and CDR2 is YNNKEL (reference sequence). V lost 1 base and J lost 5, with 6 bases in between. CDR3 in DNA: TGTGCCAGCAGCCAAGCGGGCAGAAACACCATATATTTT. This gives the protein CASSQAGRNTIYF.

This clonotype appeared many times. The CDR3 protein is CASSLVGDTQYF. The CDR3, as DNA: TGTGCCAGCAGCTTAGTCGGAGATACGCAGTATTTT. The rearrangement uses TRBV7-8 and TRBJ2-3; the D is unclear. The V gene's germline CDR1 is SGHVS and CDR2 FQNEAQ. Trimming removed 1 base at V and 5 bases at J, with 4 bases between. The CDR3 has 12 amino acids.

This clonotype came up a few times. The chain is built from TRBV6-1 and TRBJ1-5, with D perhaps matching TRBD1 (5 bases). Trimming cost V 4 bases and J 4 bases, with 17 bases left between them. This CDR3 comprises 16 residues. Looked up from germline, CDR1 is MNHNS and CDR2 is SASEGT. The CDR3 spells CASSVIQVGLNQPQHF. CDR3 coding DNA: TGTGCCAGCAGTGTTATACAGGTGGGGCTGAATCAGCCCCAGCATTTT.

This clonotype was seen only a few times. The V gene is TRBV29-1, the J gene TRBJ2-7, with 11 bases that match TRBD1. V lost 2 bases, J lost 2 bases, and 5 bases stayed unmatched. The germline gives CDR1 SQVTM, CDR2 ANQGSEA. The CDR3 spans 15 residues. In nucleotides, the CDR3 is TGCAGCGTTGAACTGGACAGGGGGCGACCCTACGAGCAGTACTTC. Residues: CSVELDRGRPYEQYF.

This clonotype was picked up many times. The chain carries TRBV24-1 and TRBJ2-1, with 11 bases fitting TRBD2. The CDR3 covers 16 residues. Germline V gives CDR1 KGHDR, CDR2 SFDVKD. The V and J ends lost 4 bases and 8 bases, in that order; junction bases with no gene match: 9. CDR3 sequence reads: CATSDLSGGVSDEQFF. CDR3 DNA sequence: TGTGCCACCAGTGACCTTAGCGGGGGGGTTTCGGATGAGCAGTTCTTC.

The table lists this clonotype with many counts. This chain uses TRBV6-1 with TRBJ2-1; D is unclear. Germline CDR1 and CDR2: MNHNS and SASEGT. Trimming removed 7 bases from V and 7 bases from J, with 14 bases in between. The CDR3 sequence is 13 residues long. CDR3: CASTDDPRNEQFF. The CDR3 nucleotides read TGTGCCAGCACCGATGACCCTCGGAATGAGCAGTTCTTC.

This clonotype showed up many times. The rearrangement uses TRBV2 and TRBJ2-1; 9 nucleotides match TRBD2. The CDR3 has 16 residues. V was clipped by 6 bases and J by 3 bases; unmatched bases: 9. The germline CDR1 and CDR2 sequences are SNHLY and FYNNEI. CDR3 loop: CASSAETSGYYNEQFF. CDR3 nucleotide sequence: TGTGCCAGCAGCGCAGAGACTAGCGGATACTACAATGAGCAGTTCTTC.

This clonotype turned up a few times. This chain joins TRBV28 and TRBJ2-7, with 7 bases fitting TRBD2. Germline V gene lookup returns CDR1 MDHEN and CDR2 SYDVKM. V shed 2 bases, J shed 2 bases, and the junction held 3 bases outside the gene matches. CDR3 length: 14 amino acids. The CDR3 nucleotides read TGTGCCAGCAGTTTACTGAGCGGGACCTACGAGCAGTACTTC. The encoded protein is CASSLLSGTYEQYF.

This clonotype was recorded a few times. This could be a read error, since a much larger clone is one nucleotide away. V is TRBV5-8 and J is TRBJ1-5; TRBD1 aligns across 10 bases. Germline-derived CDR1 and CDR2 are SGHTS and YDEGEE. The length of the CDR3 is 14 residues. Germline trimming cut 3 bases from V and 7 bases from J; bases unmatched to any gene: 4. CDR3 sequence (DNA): TGTGCCAGCAGCTACGGGACAGGGGCCCAGCCCCAGCATTTT. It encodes CASSYGTGAQPQHF.

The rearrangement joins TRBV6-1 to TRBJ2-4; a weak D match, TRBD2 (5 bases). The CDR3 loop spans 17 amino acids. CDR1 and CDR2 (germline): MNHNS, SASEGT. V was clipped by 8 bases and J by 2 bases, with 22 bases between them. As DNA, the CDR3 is TGTGCCAGCCATCTACCCTGGACCGAGGGTTCCAAAAACATTCAGTACTTC. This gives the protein CASHLPWTEGSKNIQYF.

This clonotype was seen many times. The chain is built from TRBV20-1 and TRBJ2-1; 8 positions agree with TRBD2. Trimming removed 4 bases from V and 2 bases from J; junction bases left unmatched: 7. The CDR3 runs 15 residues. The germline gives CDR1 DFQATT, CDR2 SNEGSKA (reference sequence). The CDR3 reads CSANRAGATYNEQFF. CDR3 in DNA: TGCAGTGCTAACCGAGCGGGAGCTACCTACAATGAGCAGTTCTTC.

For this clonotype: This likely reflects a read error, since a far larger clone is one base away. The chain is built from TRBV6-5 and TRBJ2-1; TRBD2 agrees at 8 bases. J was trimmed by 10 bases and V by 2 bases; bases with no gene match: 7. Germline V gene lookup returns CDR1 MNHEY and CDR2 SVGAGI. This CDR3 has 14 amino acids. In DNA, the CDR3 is TGTGCCAGCAGTTACAGGGGACTAGTCTACGAGCAGTTCTTC. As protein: CASSYRGLVYEQFF.

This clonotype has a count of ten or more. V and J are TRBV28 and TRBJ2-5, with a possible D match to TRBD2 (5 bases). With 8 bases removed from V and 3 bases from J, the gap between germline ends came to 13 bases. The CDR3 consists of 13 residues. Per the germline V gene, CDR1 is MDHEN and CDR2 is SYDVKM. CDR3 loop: CASGQRLEETQYF. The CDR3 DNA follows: TGTGCCAGCGGCCAGCGGCTGGAAGAGACCCAGTACTTC.

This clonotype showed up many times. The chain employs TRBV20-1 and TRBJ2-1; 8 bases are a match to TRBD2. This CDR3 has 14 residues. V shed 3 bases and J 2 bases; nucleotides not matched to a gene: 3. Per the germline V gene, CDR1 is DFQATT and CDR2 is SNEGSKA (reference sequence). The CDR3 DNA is TGCAGTGCTAGTCGTAGCGGGGCCTACAATGAGCAGTTCTTC. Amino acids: CSASRSGAYNEQFF.